The TCR beta chain described here comes from a study of T cell clones after liver transplantation (dated by TCRdb to about 2019). General notes on the study: ITN030ST, the source of the samples, was a randomized trial that attempted immunosuppression withdrawal within 2 years of liver transplantation. Of the eight recipients, a few were HCV-positive, while the remaining recipients had been transplanted for non-autoimmune, non-viral indications. Donor-reactive T cell clones were identified by TCRbeta sequencing following a pre-transplant mixed lymphocyte reaction and were subsequently tracked in post-transplant blood. Third party-reactive TCRbeta sequences were also identified from pre-transplant MLRs to serve as an antigen-independent comparator for donor-reactive sequences. The study cohort included 8 liver transplant recipients, of whom 3 were classified as tolerant and 5 as non-tolerant. The subjects received no induction therapy and were kept on standard immunosuppression until randomization at 12-24 months post-transplant. Blood samples were collected pre-transplant, pre-randomization before withdrawal, and post-randomization after either full withdrawal or failed withdrawal. Tolerance was defined as complete withdrawal of immunosuppression for at least one year without a rise in liver enzymes beyond twice the upper limit of normal. The study at large found these results: Conclusions were preliminary, limited by small, heterogeneous patient numbers and non-standardized post-transplant time points. When repertoire turnover was accounted for, significantly reduced detection of donor-reactive sequences was found in 7 of 8 subjects for CD4 and in 8 of 8 subjects for CD8. Donor-reactive sequences declined more than third party-reactive ones, suggesting partial antigen-specific deletion unrelated to withdrawal success. Circulating donor-reactive CD4 TCRbeta sequences fell significantly post-transplant in most of the 8 subjects, irrespective of tolerance or HCV status. Without allograft tissue specimens, donor-reactive T cells may have migrated into the graft rather than being deleted. In a couple of subjects, low numbers of available donor cells limited the measurable donor-reactive repertoire.

Using immunoSEQ, frozen genomic DNA was subjected to high-throughput TCRbeta CDR3 sequencing, a process that included PCR amplification, mapping, bias correction and internal controls. The original pipeline was this. Productive rearrangements were retained, and unique TCRbeta sequences were defined by the CDR3 nucleotide sequence together with the V and J gene. Donor-reactive sequences required at least 5-fold expansion in CFSE-low cells versus unstimulated pre-transplant cells and at least 0.01% frequency. Minimum frequency thresholds were set for each subject based on the unstimulated sample with the lowest template count, ensuring at least 90% detection power. Jensen-Shannon divergence between the top 1000 TCRbeta sequences post-transplant and pre-transplant was used to measure repertoire turnover. Two-sided Fisher's exact tests were used to test for changes in the detection of donor-reactive sequences. TCRdb mirrors the immuneACCESS table, restricted to in-frame sequences. Some clones are absent from its copies; in checked studies, under half trace to an unresolved V gene, and the reason for the others is unknown. Clone size and V and J calls were adopted from that table, with D and trimming inferred from the DNA. In this sample the table shows around 51,000 clones, 86% of which occur a single time. Under 15% of the sample is held by the ten biggest clonotypes.

Concerning this clone itself: Its target antigen remains unknown. No qualities accompany the bases; no much larger clone lies one base away.

Thawed unstimulated PBMCs were stained for CD3, CD4 and CD8 and FACS-sorted into CD3+CD4+ and CD3+CD8+ populations. Randomization to immunosuppression withdrawal applied to every one of the 8 studied subjects. Genomic DNA was isolated with the Qiagen DNeasy Blood and Tissue Kit. In the germline V gene (reference sequence), CDR1 corresponds to GTSNPN and CDR2 to SVGIG. V and J are truncated by 0 bases and 3 bases respectively, leaving an intervening sequence of 8 bases. Reading from cysteine to phenylalanine, the CDR3 counts 13 amino acids. The retained sequence is limited to the CDR3, 39 bases, with the frame set at the first base.

The specimen was CD8+ T cells from blood, collected 12 months after liver transplant. The receptor chain draws on TRBV30 and TRBJ1-1; confidence is insufficient to name the D gene. This TCR was sampled from a human patient who received a liver transplant. A transplant means some T cells may be of graft donor rather than patient origin. The DNA is as follows: TGTGCCTGGAGTGTTGAGGAGGACACTGAAGCTTTCTTT. The translation is CAWSVEEDTEAFF. The CDR3, completed at both ends by the reference TRBV30 and TRBJ1-1 genes, gives the full variable domain SQTIHQWPATLVQPVGSPLSLECTVEGTSNPNLYWYRQAAGRGLQLLFYSVGIGQISSEVPQNLSASRPQDRQFILSSKKLLLSDSGFYLCAWSVEEDTEAFFGQGTRLTVV.